This TCR beta chain was sequenced in a study of blood T cell repertoires in COVID-19. Study context: Samples of COVID-19 (acute and convalescent) were obtained from the United States, Italy and Spain. Nucleic acid was either cDNA or gDNA, and it came from T cells, B-cell-depleted T cells, or PBMCs.

The CDR3 length is 19 residues. The germline V gene has CDR1 SGHDN and CDR2 FVKESK. The ends lost 2 bases at V and 1 base at J; junction bases unmatched: 10. The assay was immunoSEQ multiplex PCR, and TCRdb's table has in-frame clones only and misses some. Altogether 250,000 to 400,000 clones are present, roughly 90% being singletons, with the ten largest covering roughly 2.9%. A Seattle source enrolled patients during active infection and followed them longitudinally. In this sample, this clone turned up a few times. The specimen was peripheral blood. This chain links TRBV14 with TRBJ2-1, with TRBD2 matching 11 bases. The TCR sequence derives from a woman aged 25 to 45 with COVID-19, enrolled during active disease. The CDR3 protein is CASSQRDLLAGGSYNEQFF. The CDR3 bases are TGTGCCAGCAGCCAACGCGACCTTCTAGCGGGAGGATCCTACAATGAGCAGTTCTTC.